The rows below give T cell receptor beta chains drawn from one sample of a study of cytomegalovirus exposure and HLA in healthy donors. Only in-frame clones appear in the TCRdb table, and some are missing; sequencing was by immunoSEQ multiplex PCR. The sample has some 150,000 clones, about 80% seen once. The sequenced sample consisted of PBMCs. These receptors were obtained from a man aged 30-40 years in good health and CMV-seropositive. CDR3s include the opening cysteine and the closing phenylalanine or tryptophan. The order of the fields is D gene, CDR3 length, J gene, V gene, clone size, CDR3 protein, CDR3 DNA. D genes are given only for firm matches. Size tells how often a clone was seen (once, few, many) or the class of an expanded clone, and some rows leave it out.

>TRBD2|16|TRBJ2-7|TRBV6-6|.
CASSSWLTSGSYEQYF
TGTGCCAGCAGTTCTTGGCTGACTAGCGGCTCCTACGAGCAGTACTTC
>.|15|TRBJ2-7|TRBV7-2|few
CASSLFAGGLCEQYF
TGTGCCAGCAGCTTATTTGCGGGTGGCCTTTGTGAGCAGTACTTC
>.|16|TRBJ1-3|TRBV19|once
CASSIPAGPSGNTIYF
TGTGCCAGTAGTATCCCGGCAGGGCCCTCTGGAAACACCATATATTTT
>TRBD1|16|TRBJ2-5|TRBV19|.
CASSIVRDSGQKTQYF
TGTGCCAGTAGTATAGTTCGGGACAGTGGACAGAAGACCCAGTACTTC
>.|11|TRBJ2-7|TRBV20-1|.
CSASFSYEQYF
TGCAGTGCTAGCTTCTCCTACGAGCAGTACTTC
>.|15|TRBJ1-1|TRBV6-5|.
CASSYGVGGVTEAFF
TGTGCCAGCAGTTACGGGGTGGGGGGGGTAACTGAAGCTTTCTTT
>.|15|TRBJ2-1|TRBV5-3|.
CARTPICRPNNEQFF
TGTGCCAGAACCCCGATATGCAGGCCTAACAATGAGCAGTTCTTC
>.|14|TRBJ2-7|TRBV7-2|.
CASSLDSRSYEQYF
TGTGCCAGCAGCTTAGACTCGCGGTCCTACGAGCAGTACTTC
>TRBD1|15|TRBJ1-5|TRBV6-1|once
CASSDRDRVNQPQHF
TGTGCCAGCAGTGACCGGGACAGGGTCAATCAGCCCCAGCATTTT
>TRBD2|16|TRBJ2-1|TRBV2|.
CASSEGLAGSYNEQFF
TGTGCCAGCAGTGAAGGACTAGCGGGCTCCTACAATGAGCAGTTCTTC
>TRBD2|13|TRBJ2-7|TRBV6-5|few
CASSEPGLASRYF
TGTGCCAGCAGTGAACCGGGACTAGCCAGCAGGTACTTC
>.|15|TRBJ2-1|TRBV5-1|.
CASRASGRSYNEQFF
TGCGCCAGCAGGGCAAGCGGCAGGTCCTACAATGAGCAGTTCTTC
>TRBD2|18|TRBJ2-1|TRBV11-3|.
CASSLGTSGRAGYNEQFF
TGTGCCAGCAGCTTGGGGACTAGCGGGAGGGCCGGATACAATGAGCAGTTCTTC
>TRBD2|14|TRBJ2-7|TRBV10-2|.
CASKQAGAHYEQYF
TGCGCCAGCAAGCAAGCGGGAGCGCATTACGAGCAGTACTTC
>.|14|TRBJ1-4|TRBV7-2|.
CVSSLSTGDEKLFF
TGTGTCAGCAGCTTATCTACGGGGGACGAAAAACTGTTTTTT
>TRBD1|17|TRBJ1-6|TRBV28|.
CASSPWTGIGGNSPLHF
TGTGCCAGCAGTCCATGGACAGGGATTGGGGGAAATTCACCCCTCCACTTT
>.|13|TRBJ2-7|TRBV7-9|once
CASSLRDSYEQYF
TGTGCCAGCAGCCTCCGGGACTCCTACGAGCAGTACTTC
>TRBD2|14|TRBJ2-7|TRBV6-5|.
CASSRGLADYEQYF
TGTGCCAGCAGCCGCGGACTAGCGGACTACGAGCAGTACTTC
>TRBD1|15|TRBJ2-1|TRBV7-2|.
CASSHGQGNYNEQFF
TGTGCCAGCAGCCATGGACAGGGGAACTACAATGAGCAGTTCTTC
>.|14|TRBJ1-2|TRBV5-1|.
CASSLGTQNYGYTF
TGCGCCAGCAGCTTGGGGACACAGAACTATGGCTACACCTTC
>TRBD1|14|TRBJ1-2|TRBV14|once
CASSPGQAAAGYTF
TGTGCCAGCAGCCCTGGACAGGCGGCGGCGGGCTACACCTTC
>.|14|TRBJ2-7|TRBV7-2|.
CASSLSRQSYEQYF
TGTGCCAGCAGCTTATCCAGGCAGTCCTACGAGCAGTACTTC
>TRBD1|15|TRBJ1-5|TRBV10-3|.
CATQQQGSRNQPQHF
TGTGCCACCCAACAACAGGGGAGCAGGAATCAGCCCCAGCATTTT
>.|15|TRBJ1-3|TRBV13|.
CASTPLGQAGNTIYF
TGTGCCAGCACCCCCCTGGGACAAGCTGGAAACACCATATATTTT
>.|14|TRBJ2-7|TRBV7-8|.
CASSRTAEVYEQYF
TGTGCCAGCAGCCGGACAGCCGAAGTCTACGAGCAGTACTTC
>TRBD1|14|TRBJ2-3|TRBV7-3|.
CASRRQGMKDTQYF
TGTGCCAGCAGGCGACAGGGGATGAAGGATACGCAGTATTTT
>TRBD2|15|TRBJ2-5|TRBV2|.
CASSDAGGLAETQYF
TGTGCCAGCAGTGATGCGGGAGGGCTTGCGGAGACCCAGTACTTC
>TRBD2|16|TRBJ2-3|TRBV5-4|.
CASSPDLADSTDTQYF
TGTGCCAGCAGCCCCGACCTAGCGGATAGCACAGATACGCAGTATTTT
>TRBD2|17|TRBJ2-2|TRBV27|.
CASSLLWTSGGPGELFF
TGTGCCAGCAGTTTATTATGGACTAGCGGAGGGCCCGGGGAGCTGTTTTTT
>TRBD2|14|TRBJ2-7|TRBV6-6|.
CASRGLAESYEQYF
TGTGCCAGCAGGGGACTAGCGGAGTCCTACGAGCAGTACTTC
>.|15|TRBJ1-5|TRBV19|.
CASSIGTSEFLPQHF
TGTGCCAGTAGTATAGGGACATCTGAGTTTTTGCCCCAGCATTTT